The clone carrying this T cell receptor (beta chain) appeared once. Its antigen is undetermined. This sample is part of a study of cytomegalovirus exposure and HLA in healthy donors. Points from the study as a whole: Cytomegalovirus status was reportedly diagnosed by the classifier with high specificity and sensitivity. At a 0.05 false discovery rate, a later analysis found 16,951 TCR beta sequences to be associated with HLA alleles. According to an earlier analysis, most TCR beta V segments yielded productive rearrangements about 87% or about 30% of the time. Usually a TCR sequence was rare, but some public TCRs were found in many donors.

Researchers ran the PCR with 60 Vbeta and 13 Jbeta primers. Method: immunoSEQ multiplex PCR; TCRdb's copy keeps in-frame clones and lacks some. Among 180,000 or so clones listed, roughly three quarters were seen once. The V and J ends lost 4 bases and 6 bases, in that order; junction bases with no gene match: 7. The V gene's germline CDR1 is MDHEN and CDR2 SYDVKM. CDR3 size: 15 residues. The sample was PBMCs. The sequence was collected from a woman in her fifties or sixties in good health and CMV-seronegative. The gene calls are TRBV28 and TRBJ2-3; 10 nucleotides agree with TRBD2. CDR3 nucleotide sequence: TGTGCCAGCAGTTCTGAGCGGGAGGGTAGGGATACGCAGTATTTT. This translates into CASSSEREGRDTQYF.